The rows below give T cell receptor beta chains drawn from one sample of a study of blood T cells in healthy people across ages. MiXCR was run by TCRdb on the 5' RACE reads, yielding one entry per CDR3 protein. The sample holds roughly 1,100,000 distinct CDR3 sequences, almost 25% seen once. This sample was also put to use in a study of T cells of mothers and their children.

The sequencing input was blood. These TCRs come from a girl aged 2 to 9 in good health. Both conserved end residues are trimmed from each CDR3.

cdr3_aa,v_call,j_call
ASSPQYETQY,TRBV3-1,TRBJ2-5
SVAQGEQF,TRBV29-1,.
ASTPYRGTNYEQY,TRBV6-5,TRBJ2-7
ASSPARTYEQY,TRBV12-3/TRBV12-4,TRBJ2-7
ASSLDPGQGETQY,TRBV5-1,.
ASGLAGETQY,TRBV2,TRBJ2-5
ASSPRGQGYEQY,TRBV27,TRBJ2-7
ASSRIQGVKGNEQF,TRBV6-1,.
ASSLASGAGETQY,TRBV5-1,TRBJ2-5
ASSFIEAGASTEAF,TRBV12-3/TRBV12-4,TRBJ1-1
ASSLTGTGIQY,TRBV7-3,TRBJ2-4
ASSSDTKGMEAF,TRBV28,TRBJ1-1
ASSLVLNGGLDYEQF,TRBV7-2,TRBJ2-1
ASSQDPGPETDTQY,TRBV4-2,TRBJ2-3
ASSLAHVETQY,TRBV7-6,TRBJ2-5
ASSQDIGEPNTEAF,TRBV3-1,TRBJ1-1